This TCR beta chain came from a study of pediatric ulcerative colitis. General study points: A couple of rectal CDR3 clonotypes occurred in all ulcerative colitis patients.

For this clone: Its antigen remains unidentified.

Each sample received Survey-level depth of up to 500,000 reads. Profiling relied on immunoSEQ multiplex PCR, and the TCRdb table lists in-frame clones only, not all of them. The sample consists of roughly 37,000 clones, less than 85% of them appearing once. The diagnostic colonoscopy in ulcerative colitis patients preceded any immunosuppressive treatment. The blood sample was taken during the colonoscopy visit. CDR1 and CDR2 from the germline V gene are MNHEY and SVGAGI. The CDR3 is 14 amino acids. V was trimmed by 2 bases and J by 11 bases, leaving 16 bases between them. Input material: blood. The chain has TRBV6-5 and TRBJ2-1, with D perhaps matching TRBD1 (5 bases). The TCR originated in a girl aged 10-17 years with moderate ulcerative colitis. The CDR3 DNA is TGTGCCAGCAGTTACGCTGACCGCCGACAGCAGCAGTTCTTC. It yields the protein CASSYADRRQQQFF.